This T cell receptor (beta chain) is drawn from a study of T cell responses to AZD1222 COVID-19 vaccine. Turning to the study itself: Pooling was applied to second doses at about 4 or about 12 weeks. The study's findings and limits: Scientists sampled the repertoires only once the peak T cell response had passed. CD4 TCRs covered the whole spike, strongest at regions 160-218 and 743-854.

There are 15 residues in the CDR3. Germline V gives CDR1 SEHNR, CDR2 FQNEAQ (reference sequence). V was pared by 4 bases and J by 4 bases, with 5 bases of the junction left unmatched. Profiling relied on immunoSEQ multiplex PCR, and the TCRdb table lists in-frame clones only, not all of them. The repertoire includes about 180,000 clones, about nine tenths of them detected once, and over 1.2% sits in the top ten. On this clone: Its antigen remains unidentified.

This clonotype was obtained from an adult in good health. The material was peripheral blood, obtained on day 0 of AZD1222 vaccination. The chain joins TRBV7-9 to TRBJ2-1, with TRBD1 identical over 9 bases. The CDR3 reads CASSSHRGQYNEQFF. In nucleotides, the CDR3 is TGTGCCAGCAGCTCCCACAGGGGGCAGTACAATGAGCAGTTCTTC.